These T cell receptor beta chains were read from a single sample in a study of T cell responses to AZD1222 COVID-19 vaccine. Clones were sequenced by immunoSEQ multiplex PCR, and TCRdb holds only the in-frame ones, with some missing. The table records approximately 150,000 clones, 90% to 95% of them present only once. The sample consisted of peripheral blood, taken on day 0 of AZD1222 vaccination. The receptor source for this set is an adult in good health. CDR3s include the opening cysteine and the closing phenylalanine or tryptophan. A D gene is named only where the DNA matches it firmly.

DNA,CDR3,D,length,V,J
TGTGCCAGCAGCTCGACTACAGGGGTTAAGGGCTACACCTTC,CASSSTTGVKGYTF,TRBD1,14,TRBV5-8,TRBJ1-2
TGTGCCAGCAGCTTAGGGGGCGGATTTTACAATGAGCAGTTCTTC,CASSLGGGFYNEQFF,-,15,TRBV7-2,TRBJ2-1
TGTGCCAGCAGCACGCGAGAGACCCAGTACTTC,CASSTRETQYF,-,11,TRBV5-6,TRBJ2-5
TGTGCCAGCAGCAAAGCTTTGGGGGGCGATCAGCCCCAGCATTTT,CASSKALGGDQPQHF,-,15,TRBV21-1,TRBJ1-5
TGCACCAGCAGCTCCTATAGCGGGAGCCAAGAGACCCAGTACTTC,CTSSSYSGSQETQYF,-,15,TRBV1,TRBJ2-5
TGTGCCATCAGTGGGAAGCGGGGGGCTCCCTCGGGCACAGATACGCAGTATTTT,CAISGKRGAPSGTDTQYF,TRBD2,18,TRBV10-3,TRBJ2-3
TGTGCCAGCTCTTCGAGCGGGGGCACAGATACGCAGTATTTT,CASSSSGGTDTQYF,TRBD2,14,TRBV18,TRBJ2-3
TGCGCCAGCAGCTCAACTTCCGGGACGGACTATGGCTACACCTTC,CASSSTSGTDYGYTF,-,15,TRBV5-1,TRBJ1-2
TGTGCCAGCAGCTCTGGGGGGGGGCTTGGTGTAGAGACCCAGTACTTC,CASSSGGGLGVETQYF,-,16,TRBV5-4,TRBJ2-5
TGTGCCATCAGTGAGGGGGTGACTGAAGCTTTCTTT,CAISEGVTEAFF,-,12,TRBV10-3,TRBJ1-1